Reported below is one T cell receptor beta chain. The antigen is not known. Other DNA sequences in this sample translate to the same CDR3. The record originates from a study of cytotoxic CD8 clonotypes in ibrutinib-treated CLL. The table came from immunoSEQ multiplex PCR; TCRdb's copy has only in-frame clones and leaves some out. The sample yields about 24,000 clones, around 84% seen once. Points from the study as a whole: Before falling back toward baseline at progression, clonality had risen at the time of ibrutinib response. At baseline, clonality was higher than in age-matched healthy donors and correlated with CD8+ counts.

The source of around 1.8 micrograms of genomic DNA for TCR beta libraries was cryopreserved PBMCs. The junction had 6 bases not matched to a gene; V was cut back by 6 bases and J by 4 bases. Germline assignment: CDR1 SQVTM and CDR2 ANQGSEA. The CDR3 contains 14 residues. The specimen was PBMCs, collected before ibrutinib treatment. V and J are TRBV29-1 and TRBJ2-1; 10 bases are a match to TRBD1. This clonotype was sampled from a human donor with chronic lymphocytic leukemia. CDR3 amino acids: CSVRRDRGYNEQFF. CDR3 DNA sequence: TGCAGCGTGCGCCGGGACAGGGGTTACAATGAGCAGTTCTTC.